The 6 T cell receptor beta chains below were found in one sample sequenced in a study of T cells in Graves' hyperthyroidism and ophthalmopathy (dated by TCRdb to about 2019). The library was obtained by multiplex PCR. Sequencing took place on an Illumina HiSeq 2000. The TCR beta CDR3 regions were amplified from RNA transcripts. For the first round of RT-PCR on the TCR CDR3, the HTBI primer set was used together with the Qiagen OneStep RT-PCR kit. Through fastp at Q25 and MiXCR, TCRdb rebuilt clones from the public reads, retaining in-frame beta chains. Entries that share a CDR3 protein sequence are merged under the most common genes and DNA. The sample includes 470,000 or so distinct CDR3 sequences, with about 20% observed a single time. The ten largest clones add up to approximately 26% of the sample. The sample taken for sequencing was blood. The receptors were gathered from a young man with Graves' hyperthyroidism.

As concerns this clonotype: Its ends do not fully match the called genes, so a read error is possible. The chain carries TRBV19 and TRBJ2-5; D may be TRBD1 (5 bases). CDR1 and CDR2 (germline): LNHDA, SQIVND (reference sequence). CDR3 length: 13 amino acids. In DNA, the CDR3 is TGTGCCAGTGCTACGGGCGGACAAGAGACCAAGTACTTC. Translating gives CASATGGQETKYF. The whole variable domain, remainder taken from reference TRBV19 and TRBJ2-5, is DGGITQSPKYLFRKEGQNVTLSCEQNLNHDAMYWYRQDPGQGLRLIYYSQIVNDFQKGDIAEGYSVSREKKESFPLTVTSAQKNPTAFYLCASATGGQETKYFGPGTRLLVL.

This clonotype occurred a few times. The junction shows a germline mismatch at one end, possibly a read error. The V and J genes are TRBV4-1 and TRBJ1-1; D may be TRBD1 (5 bases). This CDR3 region has 15 residues. Germline V CDR1 and CDR2: MGHRA, YSYEKL. CDR3: CAGSPHGGFNTEAFF. The CDR3, as DNA: TGCGCCGGCAGCCCCCATGGGGGGTTCAACACTGAAGCTTTCTTT.

This clonotype was picked up many times. The CDR3 DNA reads as TGTGCCACCAGCAGAGAGGCCTTAGAGACCCAGTACTTC. This codes for CATSREALETQYF. The chain links TRBV15 to TRBJ2-5; the D is unclear. The CDR3 length is 13 residues. Between the trimmed V and J ends, which lost 0 bases and 4 bases, there was a span of 6 bases. Germline CDR1 LNHNV, CDR2 YYDKDF (reference sequence).

The chain combines TRBV28 with TRBJ2-2, with D perhaps matching TRBD2 (5 bases). Germline-derived CDR1 and CDR2 are MDHEN and SYDVKM. Trimming stripped 6 bases from V and 1 base from J, with 18 bases between. The CDR3 is 17 amino acids. The CDR3 bases are TGTGCCAGCAGCTCTCCAGCTACTCGGGGGAACACCGGGGAGCTGTTTTTT. It is translated as CASSSPATRGNTGELFF.

The chain carries TRBV9 and TRBJ2-6; TRBD1 matches at 10 bases. CDR3 size: 16 residues. The trim removed 2 bases at V and 2 bases at J, leaving 1 base unmatched. CDR1 is SGDLS and CDR2 is YYNGEE in the germline V gene. This chain's CDR3 is CASSVTGGTGANVLTF. CDR3 nucleotide sequence: TGTGCCAGCAGCGTGACAGGGGGCACTGGGGCCAACGTCCTGACTTTC. The complete variable domain, with remaining parts taken from reference TRBV9 and TRBJ2-6, reads DSGVTQTPKHLITATGQRVTLRCSPRSGDLSVYWYQQSLDQGLQFLIQYYNGEERAKGNILERFSAQQFPDLHSELNLSSLELGDSALYFCASSVTGGTGANVLTFGAGSRLTVL.

This clonotype was picked up many times. V gene TRBV12-3 or TRBV12-4 combines with J gene TRBJ2-7; 12 positions match TRBD2. With V trimmed by 1 base and J by 5 bases, 6 bases remained unmatched. The CDR3 totals 16 residues. The CDR3 bases are TGTGCCAGCAGTTTAGGGACTAGCGGGGCCGCTAACGAGCAGTACTTC. Its translation is CASSLGTSGAANEQYF.